One sample yielded the 32 T cell receptor beta chains listed below, sequenced in a study of blood T cell repertoires in COVID-19. Libraries were prepared by immunoSEQ multiplex PCR; TCRdb keeps only in-frame clonotypes and omits some of them. The data show roughly 310,000 clones, 85% to 90% seen once. The sequencing sample was made of peripheral blood. These receptors all stem from a woman aged 25-40 years with COVID-19, enrolled during active disease.

The V call is TRBV18, the J call TRBJ1-5, with 8 bases lining up with TRBD1. There are 16 residues in the CDR3. V dropped 4 bases and J dropped 0; count of bases not matched to a gene: 5. CDR1 KGHSH and CDR2 LQKENI come from the germline V gene. The CDR3 DNA reads as TGTGCCAGCTCACTGGGACAGGCCGATAGCAATCAGCCCCAGCATTTT. It is translated as CASSLGQADSNQPQHF.

This clone was detected a few times. This chain uses TRBV28 with TRBJ2-7; no clear D gene. The length of the CDR3 is 14 residues. The germline gives CDR1 MDHEN, CDR2 SYDVKM. V shed 6 bases and J shed 3 bases, with 15 bases lying between them. As DNA, the CDR3 is TGTGCCAGCAGCCCCATGGGCGTTCACTACGAGCAGTACTTC. It yields the protein CASSPMGVHYEQYF.

The chain is built from TRBV10-3 and TRBJ2-3; D might be TRBD1 (5 bases). The CDR3 is 12 amino acids. The germline V gene encodes CDR1 ENHRY and CDR2 SYGVKD. V was shortened by 11 bases and J by 3 bases, with 12 bases between the two germline ends. In nucleotides, the CDR3 is TGTGCCTCCAGGGAATCGACAGATACGCAGTATTTT. This sequence encodes CASRESTDTQYF.

This chain joins TRBV30 and TRBJ1-5; the D gene is possibly TRBD1 (6 bases). The CDR3 has 13 residues. Germline V gene lookup returns CDR1 GTSNPN and CDR2 SVGIG (reference sequence). With 5 bases removed from V and 1 base from J, the gap between germline ends came to 9 bases. In nucleotides, the CDR3 is TGTGCCTGGGCAGACAGGAGCAATCAGCCCCAGCATTTT. Its translation is CAWADRSNQPQHF.

The chain recombines TRBV10-2 with TRBJ2-7, with a possible D match to TRBD2 (6 bases). CDR1 and CDR2 (germline): WSHSY, SAAADI. The CDR3 spans 12 residues. Trimming left V 7 bases short and J 1 base short, with 8 bases between. The CDR3: CASTEGSYEQYF. CDR3 nucleotide sequence: TGCGCCAGCACGGAGGGATCCTACGAGCAGTACTTC.

V is TRBV7-2 and J is TRBJ2-2; 13 nucleotides match TRBD2. J lost 7 bases, V lost 5 bases, and 7 bases had no gene match. This CDR3 has 16 residues. Germline V gene lookup returns CDR1 SGHTA and CDR2 FQGNSA. This chain's CDR3 is CASSLGLAGVSGELFF. The CDR3 region has the DNA TGTGCCAGCAGCCTCGGACTAGCGGGAGTTAGCGGGGAGCTGTTTTTT. Filled out from reference TRBV7-2 and TRBJ2-2, the complete variable domain reads GAGVSQSPSNKVTEKGKDVELRCDPISGHTALYWYRQSLGQGLEFLIYFQGNSAPDKSGLPSDRFSAERTGGSVSTLTIQRTQQEDSAVYLCASSLGLAGVSGELFFGEGSRLTVL.

V and J are TRBV7-6 and TRBJ2-1, with D possibly matching TRBD1 (5 bases). CDR1 is SGHVS, CDR2 FNYEAQ, per germline. The CDR3 is made up of 13 amino acids. V lost 1 base and J lost 6, with 7 bases in between. CDR3 region: CASSLEDTNEQFF. As DNA, the CDR3 is TGTGCCAGCAGCTTAGAGGACACCAATGAGCAGTTCTTC.

This chain joins TRBV19 and TRBJ2-5; possibly TRBD2 for D (5 bases). Germline V gene data show CDR1 as LNHDA and CDR2 as SQIVND (reference sequence). V dropped 1 base and J dropped 2 bases, with 11 bases sitting between them. This CDR3 has 15 residues. CDR3 sequence reads: CASSIGGSPQETQYF. CDR3 nucleotides: TGTGCCAGTAGTATAGGAGGGTCACCGCAAGAGACCCAGTACTTC. Looking up the rest from reference TRBV19 and TRBJ2-5 gives the full variable domain: DGGITQSPKYLFRKEGQNVTLSCEQNLNHDAMYWYRQDPGQGLRLIYYSQIVNDFQKGDIAEGYSVSREKKESFPLTVTSAQKNPTAFYLCASSIGGSPQETQYFGPGTRLLVL.

V is TRBV5-6 and J is TRBJ2-7; 12 nucleotides match TRBD2. With 4 bases clipped from V and 3 bases from J, the junction kept 11 bases outside the gene matches. Germline V gene data show CDR1 as SGHDT and CDR2 as YYEEEE. This CDR3 comprises 17 residues. CDR3 in amino acids: CASSIGSSGRAVYEQYF. The DNA of the CDR3 is TGTGCCAGCAGCATAGGGTCTAGCGGGAGGGCCGTCTACGAGCAGTACTTC.

The CDR3 coding sequence is TGCGCCAGCAGCCAAGAAAGGCAGGGGCTCTACGAGCAGTACTTC. Translated, it gives CASSQERQGLYEQYF. The V call is TRBV4-1, the J call TRBJ2-7, with D tentatively TRBD1 (6 bases). Germline assignment: CDR1 MGHRA and CDR2 YSYEKL. V lost 0 bases and J 3 bases, leaving 12 bases between the germline ends. The CDR3 is made up of 15 amino acids.

This CDR3 is CASRRTLTNTEAFF. In DNA form, the CDR3 reads TGTGCCAGCAGACGGACTTTAACGAACACTGAAGCTTTCTTT. This rearrangement joins TRBV2 to TRBJ1-1; D is unclear. Trimming shortened V by 6 bases and J by 1 base, and 12 bases separated the two germline ends. This CDR3 is built from 14 residues. Germline loops: CDR1 SNHLY, CDR2 FYNNEI. Full variable domain (rest looked up from reference TRBV2 and TRBJ1-1): EPEVTQTPSHQVTQMGQEVILRCVPISNHLYFYWYRQILGQKVEFLVSFYNNEISEKSEIFDDQFSVERPDGSNFTLKIRSTKLEDSAMYFCASRRTLTNTEAFFGQGTRLTVV.

This chain joins TRBV4-1 and TRBJ1-1; D is possibly TRBD1 (6 bases). V was pared by 5 bases and J by 5 bases, with 18 bases between. The germline V gene encodes CDR1 MGHRA and CDR2 YSYEKL. The CDR3 is 15 residues long. The CDR3 region is CASSSRGGADTEAFF. Written as DNA, the CDR3 is TGCGCCAGCAGCTCAAGGGGGGGGGCCGATACTGAAGCTTTCTTT.

The V gene is TRBV28, the J gene TRBJ2-2; 8 positions agree with TRBD1. The CDR3 is made up of 15 amino acids. CDR1 and CDR2 from the germline V gene are MDHEN and SYDVKM. V lost 3 bases to trimming and J lost 4 bases; unmatched junction nucleotides: 4. The CDR3 DNA reads TGTGCCAGCAGTTTCAGGGGGCGAGGCACCGGGGAGCTGTTTTTT. This codes for CASSFRGRGTGELFF.

This clone was detected only once. The genes are TRBV9 and TRBJ2-7; 7 bases match TRBD1. The germline V gene has CDR1 SGDLS and CDR2 YYNGEE. Trimming cost V 3 bases and J 2 bases; bases outside gene matches: 8. This CDR3 region has 15 residues. The DNA of the CDR3 is TGTGCCAGCAGCGCGGGACAGTTGGGCACCTACGAGCAGTACTTC. Translating it yields CASSAGQLGTYEQYF.

This clone has only one observation. V usage is TRBV4-1 and J usage is TRBJ2-5; a possible D gene is TRBD1 (5 bases). The CDR3 contains 17 residues. V lost 0 bases and J lost 2, with 16 bases in between. The germline gives CDR1 MGHRA, CDR2 YSYEKL. In nucleotides, the CDR3 is TGCGCCAGCAGCCAAGAAGTGGCAGGGCAAGTTCAAGAGACCCAGTACTTC. It encodes CASSQEVAGQVQETQYF.

In its sample, this clone was seen once. The chain recombines TRBV24-1 with TRBJ1-4; 7 bases line up with TRBD1. This CDR3 contains 15 residues. Trimming cost V 3 bases and J 10 bases; bases outside gene matches: 10. Germline V gene data show CDR1 as KGHDR and CDR2 as SFDVKD. CDR3 DNA: TGTGCCACCAGTGATCCCCGGACAGGAGGGAGAAAACTGTTTTTT. Protein product: CATSDPRTGGRKLFF.

This clone was recorded once. The chain employs TRBV11-2 and TRBJ2-1; possible D gene TRBD1, 6 bases. V was pared by 4 bases and J by 8 bases, with 18 bases between. CDR3 length: 15 residues. Germline assignment: CDR1 SGHAT and CDR2 FQNNGV. DNA for the CDR3: TGTGCCAGCAGCTATTATACAGGGTACCCTGATGAGCAGTTCTTC. It translates to CASSYYTGYPDEQFF.

This chain uses TRBV20-1 with TRBJ2-1; possibly TRBD2 for D (5 bases). V lost 3 bases and J lost 2, with 17 bases in between. Per germline, CDR1 DFQATT and CDR2 SNEGSKA (reference sequence). This CDR3 has 16 amino acids. Here the CDR3 DNA reads TGCAGTGCTAGTTGGAGTCAGCGGTGGCCCTACAATGAGCAGTTCTTC. This encodes CSASWSQRWPYNEQFF.

This clone came up once. The gene calls are TRBV24-1 and TRBJ2-5; 8 positions agree with TRBD1. CDR1 is KGHDR and CDR2 is SFDVKD in the germline V gene. The V segment lost 4 bases and the J segment 2 bases; nucleotides outside the gene matches: 11. This CDR3 has 17 amino acids. The CDR3 spells CATSEKTTGGPQETQYF. In DNA, the CDR3 is TGTGCCACCAGTGAGAAAACAACAGGGGGTCCGCAAGAGACCCAGTACTTC.

This clone was observed a few times. V and J are TRBV2 and TRBJ2-4; TRBD1 aligns across 8 bases. Germline values: CDR1 SNHLY, CDR2 FYNNEI. This CDR3 has 13 amino acids. J was trimmed by 7 bases and V by 4 bases; bases with no gene match: 3. Here the CDR3 DNA reads TGTGCCAGCAGTGGGCAGGGGGCCAACATTCAGTACTTC. Protein sequence: CASSGQGANIQYF. The whole variable domain, filled in from reference TRBV2 and TRBJ2-4, reads EPEVTQTPSHQVTQMGQEVILRCVPISNHLYFYWYRQILGQKVEFLVSFYNNEISEKSEIFDDQFSVERPDGSNFTLKIRSTKLEDSAMYFCASSGQGANIQYFGAGTRLSVL.

This clone was seen a single time. V is TRBV29-1 and J is TRBJ2-7; 8 bases agree with TRBD2. The CDR3 extends over 13 amino acids. CDR1 and CDR2 from the germline V gene are SQVTM and ANQGSEA. V dropped 4 bases and J dropped 4; count of bases not matched to a gene: 6. In nucleotides, the CDR3 is TGCAGCGTTGCCGGGACTAGACTTTACGAGCAGTACTTC. As protein: CSVAGTRLYEQYF.

V gene TRBV5-4 combines with J gene TRBJ2-1; D possibly corresponds to TRBD2 (6 bases). Germline lookup yields CDR1 SGHNT and CDR2 YYREEE (reference sequence). The CDR3 has 16 residues. V gave up 4 bases and J gave up 2 bases, with 16 bases separating them. CDR3: CASSPEGTLAYNEQFF. The CDR3 DNA follows: TGTGCCAGCAGCCCGGAGGGGACCCTGGCCTACAATGAGCAGTTCTTC.

The rearrangement joins TRBV28 to TRBJ1-3; 8 bases fit TRBD1. There are 18 residues in the CDR3. The V gene end was trimmed by 5 bases and the J gene end by 1 base; junction bases not matched to a gene: 13. Germline CDR1 reads MDHEN; CDR2 reads SYDVKM. The CDR3 DNA follows: TGTGCCAGCAGTACCCTTCCGGGACAGGCCGAATCTGGAAACACCATATATTTT. Protein sequence: CASSTLPGQAESGNTIYF. The full variable domain, its missing parts supplied by reference TRBV28 and TRBJ1-3, is DVKVTQSSRYLVKRTGEKVFLECVQDMDHENMFWYRQDPGLGLRLIYFSYDVKMKEKGDIPEGYSVSREKKERFSLILESASTNQTSMYLCASSTLPGQAESGNTIYFGEGSWLTVV.

This sequence joins TRBV5-5 and TRBJ1-5, with no clear D. With 0 bases removed from V and 0 bases from J, the gap between germline ends came to 7 bases. In germline, CDR1 is SGHKS, CDR2 YYEKEE (reference sequence). The CDR3 consists of 15 residues. The DNA for the CDR3 is TGTGCCAGCAGCTTGGTTCGGGATAGCAATCAGCCCCAGCATTTT. Translating gives CASSLVRDSNQPQHF.

The V and J genes are TRBV24-1 and TRBJ1-2; 8 bases align to TRBD1. V shed 4 bases, J shed 7 bases, and the junction held 13 bases outside the gene matches. The CDR3 contains 16 residues. CDR1 is KGHDR and CDR2 is SFDVKD in the germline V gene. The CDR3 loop reads CATSDQRTGSPPGYTF. The CDR3, as DNA: TGTGCCACCAGTGACCAACGGACAGGGAGCCCGCCTGGCTACACCTTC.

This CDR3 is CAWSPEGVTSDTF. CDR3 coding DNA: TGTGCCTGGAGTCCGGAAGGGGTTACATCTGACACCTTC. V usage is TRBV30 and J usage is TRBJ1-2; tentatively, D is TRBD1 (5 bases). CDR3 length: 13 residues. V shed 2 bases and J shed 12 bases, with 19 bases lying between them. CDR1 is GTSNPN and CDR2 is SVGIG in the germline V gene (reference sequence).

This clone was seen only once. The V and J genes are TRBV6-4 and TRBJ1-4, with TRBD1 matching 7 bases. Looked up from germline, CDR1 is MRHNA and CDR2 is SNTAGT. The CDR3 length is 16 residues. J was trimmed by 4 bases and V by 3 bases; bases with no gene match: 8. The DNA for the CDR3 is TGTGCCAGCAGTGAACCTCCGGGACAGTGTAATGAAAAACTGTTTTTT. Its translation is CASSEPPGQCNEKLFF.

The V call is TRBV9, the J call TRBJ2-2; 12 positions agree with TRBD2. CDR1 is SGDLS and CDR2 is YYNGEE in the germline V gene. The length of the CDR3 is 16 residues. Trimming at V came to 7 bases and at J to 5 bases, leaving 9 bases not matched to a gene. CDR3 region: CASSRTGTSGTGELFF. Written as DNA, the CDR3 is TGTGCCAGCTCCCGTACCGGGACTAGCGGGACCGGGGAGCTGTTTTTT.

The V call is TRBV7-3, the J call TRBJ2-4; the match to TRBD2 covers 10 bases. CDR3 length: 17 residues. Germline V gives CDR1 SGHTA, CDR2 FQGTGA. Trimming cost V 5 bases and J 0 bases; bases outside gene matches: 7. CDR3 region: CASSNSGLAEAKNIQYF. CDR3 coding DNA: TGTGCCAGCAGCAATTCTGGACTAGCGGAAGCCAAAAACATTCAGTACTTC.

This clone was seen a few times. The chain carries TRBV5-1 and TRBJ2-3; D is possibly TRBD2 (7 bases). With 4 bases removed from V and 4 bases from J, the gap between germline ends came to 16 bases. The CDR3 consists of 15 residues. The germline V gene has CDR1 SGHRS and CDR2 YFSETQ. The CDR3 DNA sequence: TGCGCCAGCAGCCCGGGGGGCGGGAGTCCAGATACGCAGTATTTT. Encoded protein: CASSPGGGSPDTQYF.

This rearrangement joins TRBV2 to TRBJ1-5, with D tentatively TRBD1 (6 bases). The germline CDR1 and CDR2 sequences are SNHLY and FYNNEI. The CDR3 contains 15 residues. V was shortened by 0 bases and J by 7 bases, with 13 bases between the two germline ends. CDR3 loop: CASSEALRGAQPQHF. For the CDR3, the DNA is TGTGCCAGCAGTGAAGCGCTTCGGGGGGCACAGCCCCAGCATTTT.

This clone showed up just once. This chain links TRBV29-1 with TRBJ1-4; 7 bases are a match to TRBD1. The CDR3 covers 13 residues. V was clipped by 4 bases and J by 5 bases; unmatched bases: 4. CDR1 is SQVTM, CDR2 ANQGSEA, per germline. CDR3 sequence: CSVGAGGNEKLFF. As DNA, the CDR3 is TGCAGCGTTGGGGCAGGGGGAAATGAAAAACTGTTTTTT.